Shown below are 2 T cell receptor beta chains from a single sample sequenced in a study of T cell responses to AZD1222 COVID-19 vaccine. This table comes from immunoSEQ multiplex PCR, and its TCRdb copy is limited to in-frame clones, with some not included. In the table there are 100,000 to 150,000 clones, 75% to 95% of which are singletons. Here the sequenced sample was peripheral blood, taken 28 days after the second AZD1222 dose. The receptors were sampled from an adult who received the AZD1222 COVID-19 vaccine.

This rearrangement joins TRBV29-1 to TRBJ2-7; weak D call: TRBD2 (6 bases). Germline V gene lookup returns CDR1 SQVTM and CDR2 ANQGSEA. This CDR3 comprises 13 residues. Trimming pared 7 bases from V and 4 bases from J, leaving 17 bases between. CDR3 residues: CSGPSGRSYEQYV. The CDR3 nucleotides read TGCAGCGGCCCCTCCGGGAGAAGTTACGAGCAGTACGTC.

This chain links TRBV28 with TRBJ1-1; a possible D gene is TRBD1 (6 bases). This CDR3 spans 15 amino acids. Germline CDR1 is MDHEN and CDR2 is SYDVKM. The V end was cut by 2 bases, the J end by 1 base, with 11 bases between. CDR3 in DNA: TGTGCCAGCAGTTTACTACAGGGACGGAACACTGAAGCTTTCTTT. Amino acids: CASSLLQGRNTEAFF.